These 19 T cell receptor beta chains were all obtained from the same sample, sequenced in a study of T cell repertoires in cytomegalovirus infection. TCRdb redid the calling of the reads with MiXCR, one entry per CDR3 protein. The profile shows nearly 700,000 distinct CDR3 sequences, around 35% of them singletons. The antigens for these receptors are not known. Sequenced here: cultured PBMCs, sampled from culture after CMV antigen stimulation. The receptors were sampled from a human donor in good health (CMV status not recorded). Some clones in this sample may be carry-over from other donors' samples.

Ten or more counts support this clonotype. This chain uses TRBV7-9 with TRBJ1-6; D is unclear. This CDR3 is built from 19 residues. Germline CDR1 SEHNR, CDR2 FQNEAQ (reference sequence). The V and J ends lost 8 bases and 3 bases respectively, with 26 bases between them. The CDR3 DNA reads TGTGCCAGCGGTTTAGGCGGGTCCTTGCCGCCGATCTATAATTCACCCCTCCACTTT. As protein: CASGLGGSLPPIYNSPLHF.

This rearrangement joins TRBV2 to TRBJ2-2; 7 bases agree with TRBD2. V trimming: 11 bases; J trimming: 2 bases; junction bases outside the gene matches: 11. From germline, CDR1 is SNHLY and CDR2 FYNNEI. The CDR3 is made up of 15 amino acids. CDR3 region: CASRGLADNTGELFF. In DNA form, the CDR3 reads TGTGCCTCCCGGGGTCTAGCGGACAACACCGGGGAGCTGTTTTTT.

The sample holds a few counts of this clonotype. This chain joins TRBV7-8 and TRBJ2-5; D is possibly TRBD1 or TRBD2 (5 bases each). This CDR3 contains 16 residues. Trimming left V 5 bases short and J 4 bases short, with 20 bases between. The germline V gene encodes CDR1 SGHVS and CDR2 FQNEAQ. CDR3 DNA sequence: TGTGCCAGCAGCCCCCAGCCGGGAACGCAGGGAGAGACCCAGTACTTC. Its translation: CASSPQPGTQGETQYF.

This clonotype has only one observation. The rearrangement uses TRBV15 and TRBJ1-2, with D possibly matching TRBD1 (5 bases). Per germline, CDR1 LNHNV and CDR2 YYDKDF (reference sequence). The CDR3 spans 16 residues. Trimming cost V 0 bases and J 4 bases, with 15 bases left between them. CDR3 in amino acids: CATSRDRGGTSYGYTF. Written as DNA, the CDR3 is TGTGCCACCAGCAGAGATCGCGGGGGGACTAGCTATGGCTACACCTTC.

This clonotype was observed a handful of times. CDR3 region: CASSLARAQGTEAFF. In nucleotides, the CDR3 is TGTGCCAGCAGCTTAGCGAGGGCTCAGGGCACTGAAGCTTTCTTT. J is TRBJ1-1 and V is TRBV7-8; perhaps TRBD1 as D (5 bases). The V gene's germline CDR1 is SGHVS and CDR2 FQNEAQ. The CDR3 covers 15 residues. The V end lost 0 bases, the J end lost 4 bases, and 12 bases lay between the germline ends.

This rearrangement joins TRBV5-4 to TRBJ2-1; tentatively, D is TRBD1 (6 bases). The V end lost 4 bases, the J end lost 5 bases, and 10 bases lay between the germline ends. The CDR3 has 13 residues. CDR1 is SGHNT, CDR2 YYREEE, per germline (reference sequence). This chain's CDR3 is CASSGRDNNEQFF. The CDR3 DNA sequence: TGTGCCAGCAGCGGCCGGGACAACAATGAGCAGTTCTTC. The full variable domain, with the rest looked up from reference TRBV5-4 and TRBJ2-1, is ETGVTQSPTHLIKTRGQQVTLRCSSQSGHNTVSWYQQALGQGPQFIFQYYREEENGRGNFPPRFSGLQFPNYSSELNVNALELDDSALYLCASSGRDNNEQFFGPGTRLTVL.

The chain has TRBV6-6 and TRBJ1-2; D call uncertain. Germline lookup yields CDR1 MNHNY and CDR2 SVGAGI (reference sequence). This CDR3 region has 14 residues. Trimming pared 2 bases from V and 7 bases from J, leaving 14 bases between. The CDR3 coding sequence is TGTGCCAGCAGTTACGGCGGTGGCGGCTCTGGCTACACCTTC. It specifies CASSYGGGGSGYTF.

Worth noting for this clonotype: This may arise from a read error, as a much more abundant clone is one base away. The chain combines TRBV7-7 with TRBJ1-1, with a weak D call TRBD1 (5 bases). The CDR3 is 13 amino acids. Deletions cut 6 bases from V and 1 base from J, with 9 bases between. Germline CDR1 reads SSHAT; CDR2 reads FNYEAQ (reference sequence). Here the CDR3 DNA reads TGTGCCAGCAGTGTCAGGGAGAACACTGAAGCTTTCTTT. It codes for CASSVRENTEAFF.

CDR3 nucleotide sequence: TGTGCCAGCAGTGGCGGGCCACTCAAGCGGGGGAACACTGAAGCTTTCTTT. This codes for CASSGGPLKRGNTEAFF. The genes are TRBV25-1 and TRBJ1-1; D unresolved. The germline V and J ends were trimmed by 4 bases and 1 base, with 19 bases remaining between them. The CDR3 has 17 residues. The germline gives CDR1 MGHDK, CDR2 SYGVNS.

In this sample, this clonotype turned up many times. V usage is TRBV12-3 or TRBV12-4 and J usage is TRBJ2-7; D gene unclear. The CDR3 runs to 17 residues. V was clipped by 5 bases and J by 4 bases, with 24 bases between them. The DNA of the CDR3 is TGTGCCAGCAGTCTCCGACCGTACTCACCGGAAGAATACGAGCAGTACTTC. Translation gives CASSLRPYSPEEYEQYF.

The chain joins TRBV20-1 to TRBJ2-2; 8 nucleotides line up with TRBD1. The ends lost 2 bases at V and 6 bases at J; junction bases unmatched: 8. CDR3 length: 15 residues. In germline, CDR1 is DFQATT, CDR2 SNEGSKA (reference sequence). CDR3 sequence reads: CSARTAGGLSGELFF. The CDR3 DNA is TGCAGTGCTAGAACCGCAGGGGGCCTCTCCGGGGAGCTGTTTTTT.

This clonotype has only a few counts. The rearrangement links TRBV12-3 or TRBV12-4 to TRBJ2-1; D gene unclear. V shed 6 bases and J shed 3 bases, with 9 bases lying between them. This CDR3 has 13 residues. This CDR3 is CASSFASYNEQFF. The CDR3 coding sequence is TGTGCCAGCAGCTTCGCCAGCTACAATGAGCAGTTCTTC.

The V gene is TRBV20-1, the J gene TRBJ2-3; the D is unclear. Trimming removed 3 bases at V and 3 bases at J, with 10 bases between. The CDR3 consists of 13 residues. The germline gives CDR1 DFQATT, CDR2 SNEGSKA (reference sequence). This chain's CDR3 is CSASRVMTDTQYF. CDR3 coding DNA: TGCAGTGCTAGTCGGGTAATGACAGATACGCAGTATTTT.

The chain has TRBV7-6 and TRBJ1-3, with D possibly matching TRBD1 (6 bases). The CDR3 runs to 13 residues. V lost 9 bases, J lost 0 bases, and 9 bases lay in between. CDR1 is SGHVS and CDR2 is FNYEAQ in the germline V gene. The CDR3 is CARGGSSGNTIYF. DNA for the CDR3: TGTGCCAGAGGGGGGTCCTCTGGAAACACCATATATTTT.

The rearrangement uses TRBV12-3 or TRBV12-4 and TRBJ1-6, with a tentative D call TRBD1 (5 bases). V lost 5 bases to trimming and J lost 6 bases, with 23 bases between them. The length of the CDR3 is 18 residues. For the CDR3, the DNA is TGTGCCAGCAGTCCCCGGCCCAAGGGTGCAGGGTCTAATTCACCCCTCCACTTT. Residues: CASSPRPKGAGSNSPLHF.

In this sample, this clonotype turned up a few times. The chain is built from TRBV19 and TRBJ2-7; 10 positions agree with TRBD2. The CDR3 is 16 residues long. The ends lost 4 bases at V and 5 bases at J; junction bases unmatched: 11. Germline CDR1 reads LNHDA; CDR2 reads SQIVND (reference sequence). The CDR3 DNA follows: TGTGCCAGTAGTAGGGGAAGCGGGAGGGCCGCCGACGAGCAGTACTTC. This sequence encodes CASSRGSGRAADEQYF.

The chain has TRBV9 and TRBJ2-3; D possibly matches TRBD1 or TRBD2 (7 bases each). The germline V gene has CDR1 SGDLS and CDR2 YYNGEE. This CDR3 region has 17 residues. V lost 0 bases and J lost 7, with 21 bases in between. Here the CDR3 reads CASSVEGAGAATHTQYF. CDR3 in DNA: TGTGCCAGCAGCGTAGAGGGGGCGGGGGCGGCTACACATACGCAGTATTTT.

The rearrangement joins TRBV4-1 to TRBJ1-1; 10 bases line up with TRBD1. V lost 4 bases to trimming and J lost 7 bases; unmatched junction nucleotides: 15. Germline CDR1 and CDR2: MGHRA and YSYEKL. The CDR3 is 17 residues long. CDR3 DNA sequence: TGCGCCAGCAGCCGCAAACCGGGACAGGGGATCGGATTTGAAGCTTTCTTT. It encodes CASSRKPGQGIGFEAFF.

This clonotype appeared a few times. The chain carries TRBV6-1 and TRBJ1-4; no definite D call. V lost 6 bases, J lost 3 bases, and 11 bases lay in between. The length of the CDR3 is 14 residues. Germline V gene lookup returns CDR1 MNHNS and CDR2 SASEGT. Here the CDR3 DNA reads TGTGCCAGCAGCCCCCGTGTCCCTAATGAAAAACTGTTTTTT. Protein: CASSPRVPNEKLFF.